The present TCR beta chain was sequenced within a study of cytomegalovirus exposure and HLA in healthy donors. The table came from immunoSEQ multiplex PCR; TCRdb's copy has only in-frame clones and leaves some out. The repertoire holds approximately 240,000 clones, with about 90% as singletons. A word on this clone: Its antigen is not known.

Whole-study results and caveats: The CMV antigen specificity of a few CMV-associated chains was confirmed through in vitro analysis.

Material: PBMCs. The source of this sequence is a woman between 18 and 30 years old in good health and CMV-seronegative.

The CDR3 loop is CASSLIGGGRNEQYF. DNA for the CDR3: TGCGCCAGCAGCTTGATAGGGGGCGGACGGAACGAGCAGTACTTC. The genes are TRBV5-1 and TRBJ2-7; 7 bases align to TRBD1. Trimming at V came to 1 base and at J to 5 bases, leaving 9 bases not matched to a gene. From germline, CDR1 is SGHRS and CDR2 YFSETQ. CDR3 length: 15 amino acids.